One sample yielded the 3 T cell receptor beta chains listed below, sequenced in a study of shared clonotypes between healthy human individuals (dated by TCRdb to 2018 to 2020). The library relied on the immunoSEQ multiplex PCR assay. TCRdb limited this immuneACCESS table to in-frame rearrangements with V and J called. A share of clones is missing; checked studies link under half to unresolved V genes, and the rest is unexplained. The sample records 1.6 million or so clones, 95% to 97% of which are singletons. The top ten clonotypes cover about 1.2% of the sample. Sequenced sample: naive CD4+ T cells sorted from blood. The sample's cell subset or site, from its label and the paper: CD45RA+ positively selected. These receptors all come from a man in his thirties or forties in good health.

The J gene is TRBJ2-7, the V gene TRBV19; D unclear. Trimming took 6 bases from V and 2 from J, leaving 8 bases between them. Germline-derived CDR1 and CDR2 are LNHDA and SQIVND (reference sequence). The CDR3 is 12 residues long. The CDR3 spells CASSSLTYEQYF. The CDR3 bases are TGTGCCAGTAGCTCCCTAACCTACGAGCAGTACTTC.

CDR3 residues: CASSLGTSPSSYEQYF. DNA of the CDR3: TGTGCCAGCAGTTTGGGGACTAGCCCTAGTTCCTACGAGCAGTACTTC. This chain connects TRBV27 to TRBJ2-7; TRBD2 agrees at 9 bases. The V gene's germline CDR1 is MNHEY and CDR2 SMNVEV (reference sequence). The CDR3 runs to 16 residues. V shed 3 bases, J shed 1 base, and the junction held 7 bases outside the gene matches.

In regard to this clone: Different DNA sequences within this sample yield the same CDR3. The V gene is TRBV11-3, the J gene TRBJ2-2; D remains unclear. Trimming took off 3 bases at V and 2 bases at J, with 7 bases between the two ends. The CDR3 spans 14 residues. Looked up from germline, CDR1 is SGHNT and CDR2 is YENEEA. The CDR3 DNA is TGTGCCAGCAGCTTGAACAGAAACACCGGGGAGCTGTTTTTT. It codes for CASSLNRNTGELFF.